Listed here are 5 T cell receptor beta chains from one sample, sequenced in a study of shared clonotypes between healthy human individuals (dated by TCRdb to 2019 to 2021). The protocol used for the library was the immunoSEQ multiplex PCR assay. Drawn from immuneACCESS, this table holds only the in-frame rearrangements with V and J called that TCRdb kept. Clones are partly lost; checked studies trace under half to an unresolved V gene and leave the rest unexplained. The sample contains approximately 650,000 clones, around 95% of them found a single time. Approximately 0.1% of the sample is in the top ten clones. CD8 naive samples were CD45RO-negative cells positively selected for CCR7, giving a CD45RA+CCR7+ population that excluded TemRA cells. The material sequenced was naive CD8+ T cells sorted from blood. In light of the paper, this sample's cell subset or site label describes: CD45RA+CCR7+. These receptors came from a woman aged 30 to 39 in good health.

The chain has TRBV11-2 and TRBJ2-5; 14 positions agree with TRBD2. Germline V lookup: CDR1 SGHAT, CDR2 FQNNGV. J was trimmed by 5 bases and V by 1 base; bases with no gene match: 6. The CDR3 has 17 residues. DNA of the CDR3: TGTGCCAGCAGCTTAGGACTAGCGGGAGGGTGGGTGGAGACCCAGTACTTC. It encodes CASSLGLAGGWVETQYF.

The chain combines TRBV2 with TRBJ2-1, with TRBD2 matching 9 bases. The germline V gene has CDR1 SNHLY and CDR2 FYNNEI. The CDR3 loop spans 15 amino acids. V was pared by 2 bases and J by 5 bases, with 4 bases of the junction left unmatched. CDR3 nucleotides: TGTGCCAGCAGTGAATGGCCTAGCGGGAACAATGAGCAGTTCTTC. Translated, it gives CASSEWPSGNNEQFF.

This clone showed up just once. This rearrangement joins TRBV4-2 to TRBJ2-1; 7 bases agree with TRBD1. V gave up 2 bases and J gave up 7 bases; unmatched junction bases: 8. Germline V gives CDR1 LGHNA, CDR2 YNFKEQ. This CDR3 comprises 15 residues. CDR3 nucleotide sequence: TGTGCCAGCAGCCAACTCGAGACAGGGTTGAATGAGCAGTTCTTC. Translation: CASSQLETGLNEQFF.

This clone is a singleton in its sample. For the CDR3, the DNA is TGCAGCGTTGAAGCCGGGACAGGCCTCTCCTACGAGCAGTACTTC. Translating it yields CSVEAGTGLSYEQYF. This rearrangement joins TRBV29-1 to TRBJ2-7, with 8 bases matching TRBD1. With 1 base clipped from V and 0 bases from J, the junction kept 5 bases outside the gene matches. Germline loops: CDR1 SQVTM, CDR2 ANQGSEA. The CDR3 spans 15 residues.

The CDR3 DNA is TGTGCCAGCAGTTTACGGGACCCAGTCACTAATGAAAAACTGTTTTTT. Translation: CASSLRDPVTNEKLFF. The chain is built from TRBV28 and TRBJ1-4; D possibly corresponds to TRBD1 (5 bases). CDR1 is MDHEN and CDR2 is SYDVKM in the germline V gene. The CDR3 covers 16 residues. Trimming cost V 2 bases and J 2 bases, with 12 bases left between them.